What follows describes a single T cell receptor (beta chain). 5'RACE template switching built TCR beta cDNA with unique molecular identifiers. TCRdb re-called the 5' RACE reads; one entry per CDR3 protein, DNA not given. This sample's clone table lists a few hundred thousand distinct CDR3 sequences. This specimen belongs to a study of T cells expressing NK-cell markers. Study-wide context: Seven sequenced donors out of eight were HCMV-seropositive, one seronegative.

There are 13 residues in the CDR3. The V gene's germline CDR1 is KGHSH and CDR2 LQKENI. V and J are TRBV18 and TRBJ1-2; without DNA, the TCRdb call of TRBD1 cannot be checked. Sequences were obtained from blood T cells: a sorted CD56 or NKG2C T cell subset, CD4+ or CD8+ T cells, or bulk PBMC T cells (not recorded which). The receptor's source is a young man in good health. CDR3 sequence: CASSPDRQYGYTF. Using reference TRBV18 and TRBJ1-2 for the parts outside the CDR3, the full variable domain is NAGVMQNPRHLVRRRGQEARLRCSPMKGHSHVYWYRQLPEEGLKFMVYLQKENIIDESGMPKERFSAEFPKEGPSILRIQQVVRGDSAAYFCASSPDRQYGYTFGSGTRLTVV.